This is a list of T cell receptor beta chains from one sample in a study of T cell responses to AZD1222 COVID-19 vaccine. TCRdb's copy holds only in-frame clones and misses some; the assay was immunoSEQ multiplex PCR. The sample holds about 76,000 clones, roughly 80% seen once. The sample was peripheral blood, taken 28 days after the second dose of the MenACWY control vaccine. The receptors derive from an adult who received the MenACWY meningococcal vaccine as a control. CDR3s leave out the opening cysteine and the closing phenylalanine or tryptophan. The D gene is left open where the match is weak.

D,V,CDR3
-,TRBV30,AWRGTQHTGELF
TRBD2,TRBV27,ASSRTSGGARNEQF
-,TRBV19,ATNTTEAF
-,TRBV5-5,ASNWIETSEAF
-,TRBV5-1,ASSLHGTSGNTIY
-,TRBV7-9,ASSLAGIPGI
-,TRBV4-1,ASSQDANTDTQY
-,TRBV19,ASSLAWASNEQF
TRBD1,TRBV5-1,ASARDRSSYEQY
-,TRBV7-2,ASSLIAGGETQY
-,TRBV20-1,SASLGPRSNQPQH
-,TRBV5-1,ASSLVAGSNTEAF
-,TRBV28,ASSSLFATNEKLF
-,TRBV11-1,ASSLNRVGNEQF
-,TRBV11-2,ASSRGPLGDNEQF
TRBD1,TRBV27,ASRFGTGGEAF
TRBD2,TRBV7-3,ASSLLAGGNNEQF
-,TRBV5-1,ASSLALRGTGELF
-,TRBV27,ASSFTGNYNEQF
-,TRBV11-2,ASSLDRVSNEQF
-,TRBV9,ASSAGIFDTEAF
TRBD1,TRBV5-1,ASSSGTGGGEAF
-,TRBV18,ASSPTGLDGGELF
TRBD1,TRBV5-6,ASSLGPQGEQY
TRBD1,TRBV5-1,ASRERTGATLGGYT
-,TRBV11-2,ASSRMASSHTGELF
-,TRBV7-2,ASSSSRNSPLH
-,TRBV7-6,ASSSLPGGAYEQY
-,TRBV29-1,SAADSGFLNEQF
-,TRBV19,ASRVTSGGNEAF
-,TRBV5-1,ASSLGGAGNTIY
-,TRBV11-2,ASSLGTSEGAEQY
-,TRBV20-1,SAVGTDTQY
-,TRBV6-2/TRBV6-3,ASSYGELNEQF
-,TRBV3-1/TRBV3-2,ASSQRRSDQPQH
TRBD1,TRBV4-3,ASSPGTGESNQPQH
-,TRBV6-6,ASSPLGARQETQY
-,TRBV6-5,ASSYFSQIDSPLH
-,TRBV30,AWSPSGFMNYNEQF
-,TRBV10-3,ATGRDTVRTGELF
-,TRBV5-4,ASSRELLTAAPGTQY
-,TRBV3-1/TRBV3-2,ASSQPRGPGTGELF
-,TRBV30,AWSVGAETQY
-,TRBV7-2,ASSLQGSSGNTIY
-,TRBV11-2,ASSLAQGVVTGELF
-,TRBV6-5,ASSYSGAIEAF
-,TRBV6-5,ASTPSTEAF
-,TRBV5-1,ASSWGSRTSWNEKLF